Sequencing of this T cell receptor beta chain was carried out in a study of human T cells and chemical hapten exposure (dated by TCRdb to the early 2020s). In terms of the full investigation: For sensitization, 2% DPC in acetone was applied to a roughly 2 cm by roughly 2 cm area of upper inner arm skin. Patients additionally received weekly therapeutic DPC doses to the scalp throughout the roughly 25-week study period. Patch testing on the upper back used Finn chambers containing 0.01% DPC, with scoring done after 6 days according to International Contact Dermatitis Research Group standards. Alopecia areata with under or over 50% scalp involvement, alopecia totalis and alopecia universalis were represented in the patient cohort, which was mostly female. Libraries were pooled for sequencing, and per-sample TCR yields varied mainly because of small differences in library volumes within the pool. This study followed changes in the peripheral blood TCR repertoire in vivo during primary and secondary sensitization of alopecia patients to the hapten diphenylcyclopropenone (DPC). Blood was sampled from patients pre-sensitization (week 0) and at 2, 6 and about 24 weeks after DPC sensitization. Roughly 30 alopecia patients provided blood for TCR sequencing at one to four time points (pre-sensitization, 2, 6 and 24 weeks).

Trimming removed 8 bases from V and 7 bases from J; the gene matches leave 5 bases unexplained. The CDR3, from cysteine to phenylalanine, totals 14 residues. Only the CDR3 region is kept as DNA, spanning 42 bases read in frame from base 1. The germline V gene specifies MNHEY as CDR1 and SVGEGT as CDR2. Findings and caveats that apply to the study as a whole: After repeated subsampling, changes were observed in the strength of the expansion versus patch-test correlation and in the threshold at which the correlation became significant. Compared with pre-sensitization or healthy control sets, expanded TCRs formed significantly more large CDR3 similarity clusters, which is consistent with antigen-driven responses. Patch test score was positively correlated with the number of PT1 expanded TCRs, with significance at thresholds 8, 16 and 32 but not at 4. Because all patients had alopecia, a presumed autoimmune disease, the immune response of the patients might differ from that of healthy individuals. DPC sensitization did not change how many TCRs were above 1 in 1000 frequency, and no evidence was found of alterations in global repertoire structure.

Preparation of the library involved RACE. The sequencing machine was a NextSeq 500. During library preparation, unique molecular identifiers were attached to individual cDNA molecules so that TCRs could be counted in a quantitative, reproducible way. Each blood RNA sample was used to sequence both TCR alpha and TCR beta chains. The original pipeline was this. A median of roughly 100,000 TCRs per sample was observed, with a range of about 23,224 to 690,600. V, J and CDR3 annotation of the TCR reads was carried out using the Decombinator software suite. To make PS versus PT1 abundance plots, every sample was subsampled to the same number of TCRs (28,000). Expanded TCRs were defined as absent before sensitization and observed at least eight times at the 2-week time point. TCRdb passed the public sequencing reads through fastp at Q25 and MiXCR, retaining productive beta sequences. Each CDR3 protein gets just one entry, which takes the most common genes and DNA from the rows behind it. V and J calls and clone size were set by TCRdb, not the authors. The sample yields roughly 100,000 distinct CDR3 sequences; less than 40% were counted once. The leading ten clones occupy more than 2.5% of the sample.

The sample's time point label, in plain terms: patch test 3, about 24 weeks after DPC sensitization. According to the study, the label for this sample's treatment or condition signals: therapeutic diphenylcyclopropenone sensitization with weekly scalp DPC. At every patch-test visit, the blood draw took place before the patch test was put on. To be eligible, patients had to be aged 18 to 70, diagnosed with alopecia and judged suitable for DPC therapy, while pregnant patients were excluded. Total RNA was extracted from unfractionated whole blood that had been collected in Tempus Blood RNA tubes. Concerning this clonotype: This receptor's antigen is unknown. Base qualities are not recorded, but no much larger clone differs from it by a single base.

This specimen was whole blood, taken in connection with sensitization to the hapten diphenylcyclopropenone (DPC). The rearranged segments are TRBV6-2 or TRBV6-3 and TRBJ2-1; 13 bases in the middle match TRBD2. This receptor was taken from a middle-aged man with alopecia areata. Some clones in this sample may be carry-over from other donors' samples. The sequenced DNA: TGTGCCAGCGGTACTAGCGGGGGGGGTAATGAGCAGTTCTTC. This translates into CASGTSGGGNEQFF.